This T cell receptor (beta chain) was sequenced for a study of blood T cell repertoires in COVID-19. Study-wide context: PBMCs, B-cell-depleted T cells, or T cells provided the cDNA or gDNA that made up the material.

This clone was recorded only once. Libraries were prepared by immunoSEQ multiplex PCR; TCRdb keeps only in-frame clonotypes and omits some of them. This sample has around 130,000 clones; 85% to 90% occur once, and the top ten carry roughly 18%. The germline gives CDR1 GTSNPN, CDR2 SVGIG (reference sequence). V shed 0 bases, J shed 1 base, and the junction held 7 bases outside the gene matches. The CDR3 has 16 amino acids. The genes are TRBV30 and TRBJ2-3, with TRBD1 matching over 7 bases. The sample taken for sequencing was peripheral blood. This clonotype was obtained from a man aged 45-65 years with active or convalescent COVID-19. The CDR3 reads CAWSVPRTGGTDTQYF. The DNA of the CDR3 is TGTGCCTGGAGTGTACCGAGGACAGGCGGCACAGATACGCAGTATTTT.